The clone carrying this T cell receptor beta chain was detected only once. This sample is drawn from a study of blood T cell repertoires in COVID-19. Turning to the study itself: Sites across the United States, Italy and Spain contributed samples from acute and convalescent COVID-19. The cDNA or gDNA used as material had been derived from T cells, B-cell-depleted T cells, or PBMCs.

Authors' analysis steps: It was from reference gene primer amplification that nucleated cell counts were estimated. Profiling relied on immunoSEQ multiplex PCR, and the TCRdb table lists in-frame clones only, not all of them. V and J calls and clone size are given by that table; D and trimming were obtained from the DNA. The sample holds 70,000 or so clones; around 80% are singletons and the top ten take 9.5% to 15%. The CDR3 runs 16 residues. Germline V gene lookup returns CDR1 SGHTA and CDR2 FQGTGA. V was clipped by 5 bases and J by 4 bases; unmatched bases: 11. The rearrangement uses TRBV7-3 and TRBJ2-1; 7 bases agree with TRBD1. This receptor was obtained from a man aged 45-65 years with COVID-19, enrolled during active disease. Sequenced input: peripheral blood. CDR3 amino acids: CASSLNVGQSYNEQFF. As DNA, the CDR3 is TGTGCCAGCAGCCTAAATGTGGGACAGAGTTACAATGAGCAGTTCTTC.